These 13 T cell receptor beta chains were sequenced from one sample in a study of OX40 agonist ivuxolimab in advanced cancers. The library relied on the immunoSEQ multiplex PCR assay. Held by TCRdb, this immuneACCESS table contains in-frame sequences only and omits some clones. Under half of the omission traces to an unresolved V gene where checked; the cause of the rest is unknown. The sample table shows tens of thousands of clones, and 75% to 90% are seen once. The ten top clones hold 5.5% to 6.5% of the sample. The input for sequencing was CD4+ or CD8+ T cells sorted from blood, taken in a trial of the OX40 agonist ivuxolimab. The source is an adult with an advanced solid tumor such as melanoma, head and neck, liver or kidney cancer.

The rearrangement links TRBV27 to TRBJ2-7; weak D call: TRBD2 (6 bases). V was cut by 9 bases and J by 5 bases, with 26 bases left in between. The CDR3 runs 16 residues. CDR1 MNHEY and CDR2 SMNVEV come from the germline V gene (reference sequence). The CDR3 DNA is TGTGCCAGTGGCCCTTCGTGGGGGGTGGCCCAGGACGAGCAGTACTTC. It specifies CASGPSWGVAQDEQYF.

The rearrangement joins TRBV27 to TRBJ1-1; tentative D call: TRBD1 (5 bases). Deletions cut 5 bases from V and 0 bases from J, with 10 bases between. The CDR3 runs 14 residues. Germline V gives CDR1 MNHEY, CDR2 SMNVEV (reference sequence). Here the CDR3 reads CASSQTVMNTEAFF. DNA for the CDR3: TGTGCCAGCAGTCAGACAGTGATGAACACTGAAGCTTTCTTT.

The sample holds a few counts of this clone. The V and J genes are TRBV6-5 and TRBJ1-6; 9 nucleotides agree with TRBD1. There are 16 residues in the CDR3. CDR1 is MNHEY, CDR2 SVGAGI, per germline. V trimming: 4 bases; J trimming: 4 bases; junction bases outside the gene matches: 5. The CDR3 sequence is CASSLAGTGYNSPLHF. CDR3 sequence (DNA): TGTGCCAGCAGTTTGGCCGGGACAGGGTATAATTCACCCCTCCACTTT.

The gene calls are TRBV30 and TRBJ1-5; D not resolved. The V and J ends lost 0 bases and 3 bases respectively, with 6 bases between them. Germline assignment: CDR1 GTSNPN and CDR2 SVGIG (reference sequence). The CDR3 is made up of 13 amino acids. In DNA form, the CDR3 reads TGTGCCTGGAGTGTGCAGGACAATCAGCCCCAGCATTTT. Its protein product is CAWSVQDNQPQHF.

The chain combines TRBV7-9 with TRBJ1-5, with a tentative D call TRBD1 (6 bases). Trimming stripped 3 bases from V and 4 bases from J, with 10 bases between. CDR1 SEHNR and CDR2 FQNEAQ come from the germline V gene (reference sequence). The CDR3 runs 14 residues. The CDR3 reads CASSLGQGNQPQHF. The CDR3 bases are TGTGCCAGCAGCTTGGGGCAGGGGAATCAGCCCCAGCATTTT.

This clone was detected only a few times. V is TRBV27 and J is TRBJ1-5; no firm D call. Germline V gene data show CDR1 as MNHEY and CDR2 as SMNVEV (reference sequence). The CDR3 extends over 14 amino acids. The germline V and J ends were trimmed by 5 bases and 1 base, with 9 bases remaining between them. The CDR3 loop reads CASSPSTSNQPQHF. The CDR3 bases are TGTGCCAGCAGTCCCTCGACGAGCAATCAGCCCCAGCATTTT.

The chain carries TRBV11-2 and TRBJ2-5; a possible D gene is TRBD2 (6 bases). The J call could be wrong; TRBJ2-7 is a better fit for the DNA end. This CDR3 has 15 residues. Germline CDR1 and CDR2: SGHAT and FQNNGV. CDR3 amino acids: CASSENGRGFGEQYF. The DNA of the CDR3 is TGTGCCAGCAGCGAAAACGGGAGAGGGTTTGGCGAGCAGTACTTC.

This clone came up once. The chain couples TRBV29-1 to TRBJ2-1, with 10 bases lining up with TRBD2. The V and J ends lost 4 bases and 2 bases, in that order; junction bases with no gene match: 8. CDR3 length: 16 amino acids. Germline V gives CDR1 SQVTM, CDR2 ANQGSEA. CDR3 sequence (DNA): TGCAGCGTTGGAGCTTTCGGACTAGCGGCCTACAATGAGCAGTTCTTC. Translated, it gives CSVGAFGLAAYNEQFF.

The chain is built from TRBV9 and TRBJ2-7, with D perhaps matching TRBD1 or TRBD2 (5 bases each). V was cut by 4 bases and J by 1 base, with 15 bases left in between. Germline V lookup: CDR1 SGDLS, CDR2 YYNGEE. The CDR3 sequence is 15 residues long. Here the CDR3 reads CASSPGAGLSYEQYF. The CDR3 DNA reads TGTGCCAGCAGCCCCGGGGCAGGACTTTCCTACGAGCAGTACTTC.

This chain joins TRBV10-3 and TRBJ2-7; D might be TRBD2 (7 bases). Trimming stripped 10 bases from V and 7 bases from J, with 17 bases between. CDR3 length: 12 residues. Looked up from germline, CDR1 is ENHRY and CDR2 is SYGVKD. The CDR3 DNA follows: TGTGCCACTTTAGGGGGGGCAGGAGAGCAGTACTTC. Residues: CATLGGAGEQYF.

The chain joins TRBV11-2 to TRBJ2-3, with 11 bases that match TRBD2. Trimming at V came to 3 bases and at J to 2 bases, leaving 7 bases not matched to a gene. The germline V gene encodes CDR1 SGHAT and CDR2 FQNNGV. This CDR3 region has 17 residues. The CDR3 loop reads CASSLTGTSGFTDTQYF. The CDR3 DNA reads TGTGCCAGCAGCTTGACCGGGACTAGCGGATTCACAGATACGCAGTATTTT.

In DNA form, the CDR3 reads TGTGCCAGCAGCTTGGCCAACTCCTACGAGCAGTACTTC. Translation: CASSLANSYEQYF. The chain joins TRBV5-6 to TRBJ2-7; no firm D call. This CDR3 comprises 13 residues. Germline assignment: CDR1 SGHDT and CDR2 YYEEEE. V was clipped by 0 bases and J by 0 bases, with 4 bases between them.

The chain is built from TRBV7-8 and TRBJ2-1; 7 bases are shared with TRBD1. There are 13 residues in the CDR3. Germline lookup yields CDR1 SGHVS and CDR2 FQNEAQ. The ends lost 1 base at V and 12 bases at J; junction bases unmatched: 6. This CDR3 is CASSLVTGDPQFF. The CDR3 nucleotides read TGTGCCAGCAGCTTAGTAACAGGGGATCCGCAGTTCTTC.